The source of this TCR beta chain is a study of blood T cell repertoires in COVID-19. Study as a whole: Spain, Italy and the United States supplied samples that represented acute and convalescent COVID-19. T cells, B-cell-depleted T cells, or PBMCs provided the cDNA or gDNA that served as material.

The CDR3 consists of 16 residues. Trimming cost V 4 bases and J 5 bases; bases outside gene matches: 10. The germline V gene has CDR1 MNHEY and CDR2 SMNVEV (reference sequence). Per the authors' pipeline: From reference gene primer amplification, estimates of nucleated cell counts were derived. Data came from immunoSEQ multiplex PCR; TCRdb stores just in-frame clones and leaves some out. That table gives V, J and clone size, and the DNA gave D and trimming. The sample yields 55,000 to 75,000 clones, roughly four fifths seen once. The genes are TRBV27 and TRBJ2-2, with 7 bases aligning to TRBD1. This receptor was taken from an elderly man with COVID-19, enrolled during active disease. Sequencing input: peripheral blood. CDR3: CASSSITGAWTGELFF. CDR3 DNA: TGTGCCAGCAGTTCGATAACAGGGGCATGGACCGGGGAGCTGTTTTTT.